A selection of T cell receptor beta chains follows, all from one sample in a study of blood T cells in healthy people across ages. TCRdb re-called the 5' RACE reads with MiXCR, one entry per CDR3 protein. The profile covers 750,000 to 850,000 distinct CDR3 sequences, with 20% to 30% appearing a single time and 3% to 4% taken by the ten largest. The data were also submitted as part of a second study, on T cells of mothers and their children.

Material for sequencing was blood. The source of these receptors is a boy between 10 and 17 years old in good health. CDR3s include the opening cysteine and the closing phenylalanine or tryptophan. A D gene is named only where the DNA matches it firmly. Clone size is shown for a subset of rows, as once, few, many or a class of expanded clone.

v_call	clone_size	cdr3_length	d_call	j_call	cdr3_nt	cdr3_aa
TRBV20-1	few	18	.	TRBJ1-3	TGCAGTGCTCCCCTCCCCCGCAGCCTACCTCACTCTGGAAACACCATATATTTT	CSAPLPRSLPHSGNTIYF
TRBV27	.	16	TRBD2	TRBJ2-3	TGTGCCAGCAGTCTCCGGGGGGGCCCCCTCACAGATACGCAGTATTTT	CASSLRGGPLTDTQYF
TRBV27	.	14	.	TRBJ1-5	TGTGCCAGCAGTTTTTCAGGGACGAGTCAGCCCCAGCATTTT	CASSFSGTSQPQHF
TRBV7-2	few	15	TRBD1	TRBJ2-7	TGTGCCAGCAGCTTAAGGACAGGACTCTCCTACGAGCAGTACTTC	CASSLRTGLSYEQYF
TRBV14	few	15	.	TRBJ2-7	TGTGCCAGCAGCCTAATACAGGGCGGGTTCTACGAGCAGTACTTC	CASSLIQGGFYEQYF
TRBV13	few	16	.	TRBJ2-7	TGTGCCAGCAGCCACCCGAGTCGCAGGGGCTTCGACGAGCAGTACTTC	CASSHPSRRGFDEQYF
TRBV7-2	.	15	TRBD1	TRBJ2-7	TGTGCCAGCAGCCCGCAGGGACAGACATCATACGAGCAGTACTTC	CASSPQGQTSYEQYF
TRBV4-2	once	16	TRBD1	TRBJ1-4	TGTGCCAGCAGCCAAGGACCGGGACAGGCCAATGAAAAACTGTTTTTT	CASSQGPGQANEKLFF
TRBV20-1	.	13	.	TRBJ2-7	TGCAGTGCTAGTCGGTATGATGGCAGTGAGCAGTACTTC	CSASRYDGSEQYF
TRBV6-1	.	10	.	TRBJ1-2	TGTGCCAGCTTTTTCATCGGCTACACCTTC	CASFFIGYTF
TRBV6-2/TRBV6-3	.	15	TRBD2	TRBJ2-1	TGTGCCAGCAGTTCCGCGGGACTAGGACACGATGAGCAGTTCTTC	CASSSAGLGHDEQFF
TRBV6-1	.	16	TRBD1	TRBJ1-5	TGTGCCAGCAGTGAAGAGGCAGGGGGGGCTGGTCAGCCCCAGCATTTT	CASSEEAGGAGQPQHF
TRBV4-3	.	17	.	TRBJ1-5	TGCGCCAGCAGCCAAGTCAATCGGCCATATAGCAATCAGCCCCAGCATTTT	CASSQVNRPYSNQPQHF
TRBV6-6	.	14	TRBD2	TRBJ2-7	TGTGCCAGCAAAGTACTAGCGAGCGGGTACGAGCAGTACTTC	CASKVLASGYEQYF
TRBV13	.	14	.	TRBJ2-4	TGTGCCAGCAGCTCGGCACTAACCAAAAACATTCAGTACTTC	CASSSALTKNIQYF
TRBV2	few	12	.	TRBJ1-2	TGTGCCAGCAGTGATTCCGGGGGTGGCTACACCTTC	CASSDSGGGYTF
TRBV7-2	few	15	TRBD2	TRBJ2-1	TGTGCCAGCAGCTTACTAGCGGCCTCCTACAATGAGCAGTTCTTC	CASSLLAASYNEQFF
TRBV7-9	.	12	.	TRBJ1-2	TGTGCCAGCAGCTTAGCGGCAGATGGCTACACCTTC	CASSLAADGYTF
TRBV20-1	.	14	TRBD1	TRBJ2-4	TGCAGTGCTAGAGAGAACAGGGGTTGGGACATTCAGTACTTC	CSARENRGWDIQYF
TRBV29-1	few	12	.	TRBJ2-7	TGCAGCACGCAAGGGCCCTCCTACGAGCAGTACTTC	CSTQGPSYEQYF
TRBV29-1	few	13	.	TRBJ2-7	TGCAGCGTTGTGGGACTCGATTACTACGAGCAGTACTTC	CSVVGLDYYEQYF
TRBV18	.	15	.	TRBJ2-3	TGTGCCAGCTCATTTTGGTCGGGGCGAGAAGATACGCAGTATTTT	CASSFWSGREDTQYF
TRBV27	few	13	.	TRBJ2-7	TGTGCCAGCAGTTCCCCTGAGGGTTCCGAGCAGTACTTC	CASSSPEGSEQYF
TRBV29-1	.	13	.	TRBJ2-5	TGCAGCGTTGTACCCCCACCGAGGGAGACCCAGTACTTC	CSVVPPPRETQYF
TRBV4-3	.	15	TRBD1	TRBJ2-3	TGCGCCAGCAGACCGGACAGGGGTGGCACAGATACGCAGTATTTT	CASRPDRGGTDTQYF
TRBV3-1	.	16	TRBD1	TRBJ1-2	TGTGCCAGCAGCCAAGATTGGGAACAGGGGCGCCGGAGCTACACCTTC	CASSQDWEQGRRSYTF
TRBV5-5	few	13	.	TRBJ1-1	TGTGCCAGCAGCTTGGTCCAGGGCGCTGAAGCTTTCTTT	CASSLVQGAEAFF
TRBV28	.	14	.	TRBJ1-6	TGTGCCAGCAGTTCAACAGGGAAGCATTCACCCCTCCACTTT	CASSSTGKHSPLHF
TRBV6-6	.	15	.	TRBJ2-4	TGTGCCAGCACCAACGGGATACTAGCCAAAAACATTCAGTACTTC	CASTNGILAKNIQYF
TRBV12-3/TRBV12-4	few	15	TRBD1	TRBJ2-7	TGTGCCAGCAGTCAACCGGGACAGGGGGCCTACGAGCAGTACTTC	CASSQPGQGAYEQYF
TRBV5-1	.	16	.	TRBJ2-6	TGCGCCAGCAGCTTGGTTTCGGGATCTGGGGCCAACGTCCTGACTTTC	CASSLVSGSGANVLTF